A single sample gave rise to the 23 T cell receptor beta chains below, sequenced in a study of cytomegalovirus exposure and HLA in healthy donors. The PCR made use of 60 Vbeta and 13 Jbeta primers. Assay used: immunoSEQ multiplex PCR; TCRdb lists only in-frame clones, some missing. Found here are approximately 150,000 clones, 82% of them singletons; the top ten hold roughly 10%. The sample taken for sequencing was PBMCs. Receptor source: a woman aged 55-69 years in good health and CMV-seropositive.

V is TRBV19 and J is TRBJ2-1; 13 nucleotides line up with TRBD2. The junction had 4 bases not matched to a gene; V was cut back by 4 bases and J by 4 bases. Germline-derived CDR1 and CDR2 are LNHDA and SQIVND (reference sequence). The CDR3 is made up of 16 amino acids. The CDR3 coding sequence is TGTGCCAGTAGTACCGGGACTAGCGGGGCTTACAATGAGCAGTTCTTC. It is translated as CASSTGTSGAYNEQFF.

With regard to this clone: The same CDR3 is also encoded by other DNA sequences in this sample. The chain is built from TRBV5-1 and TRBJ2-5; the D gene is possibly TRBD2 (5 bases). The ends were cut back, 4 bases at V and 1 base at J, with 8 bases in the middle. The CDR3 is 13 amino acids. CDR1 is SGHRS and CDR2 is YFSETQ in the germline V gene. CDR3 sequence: CASSLGVQETQYF. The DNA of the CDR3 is TGCGCCAGCAGCCTGGGAGTCCAAGAGACCCAGTACTTC.

The CDR3 loop reads CSVSVGGSSYEQYF. In nucleotides, the CDR3 is TGCAGCGTTTCCGTAGGCGGCAGCTCCTACGAGCAGTACTTC. The chain has TRBV29-1 and TRBJ2-7; no clear D gene. Germline V CDR1 and CDR2: SQVTM, ANQGSEA. The CDR3 spans 14 residues. The V end was cut by 5 bases, the J end by 0 bases, with 14 bases between.

The CDR3 DNA follows: TGTGCCATCAGTCGGACAGGGGGTTTTTCTAGCAATCAGCCCCAGCATTTT. This codes for CAISRTGGFSSNQPQHF. The chain combines TRBV10-3 with TRBJ1-5, with TRBD1 identical over 10 bases. The V and J ends lost 5 bases and 0 bases, in that order; junction bases with no gene match: 7. Germline V gene sequence: CDR1 ENHRY, CDR2 SYGVKD. The CDR3 is made up of 17 amino acids.

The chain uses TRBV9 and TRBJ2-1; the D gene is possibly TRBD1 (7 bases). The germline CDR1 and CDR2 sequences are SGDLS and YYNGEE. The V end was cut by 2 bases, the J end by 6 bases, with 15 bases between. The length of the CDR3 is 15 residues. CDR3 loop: CASSVGGGALNEQFF. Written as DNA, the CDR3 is TGTGCCAGCAGCGTTGGAGGGGGCGCTCTCAATGAGCAGTTCTTC.

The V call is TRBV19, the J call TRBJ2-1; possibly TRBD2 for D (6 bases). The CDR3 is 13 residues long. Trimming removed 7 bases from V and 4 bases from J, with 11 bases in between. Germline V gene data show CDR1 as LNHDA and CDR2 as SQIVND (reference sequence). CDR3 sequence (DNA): TGTGCCAGTACCATTGGAGGGTACAATGAGCAGTTCTTC. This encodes CASTIGGYNEQFF.

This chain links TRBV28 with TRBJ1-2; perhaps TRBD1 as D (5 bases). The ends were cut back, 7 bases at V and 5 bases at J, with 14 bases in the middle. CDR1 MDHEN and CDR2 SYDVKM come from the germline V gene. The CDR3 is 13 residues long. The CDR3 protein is CASTLPGGYGYTF. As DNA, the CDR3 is TGTGCCAGCACCCTTCCGGGGGGATATGGCTACACCTTC.

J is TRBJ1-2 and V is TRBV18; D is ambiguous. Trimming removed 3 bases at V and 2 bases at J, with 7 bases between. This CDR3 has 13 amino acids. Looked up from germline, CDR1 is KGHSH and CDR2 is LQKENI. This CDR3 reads CASSPGQNYGYTF. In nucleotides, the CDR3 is TGTGCCAGCTCACCTGGGCAGAACTATGGCTACACCTTC.

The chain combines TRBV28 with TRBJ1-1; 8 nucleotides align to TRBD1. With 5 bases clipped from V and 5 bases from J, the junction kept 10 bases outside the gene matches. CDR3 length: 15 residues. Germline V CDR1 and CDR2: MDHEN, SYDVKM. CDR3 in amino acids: CASSPDRAFRTEAFF. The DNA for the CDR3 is TGTGCCAGCAGTCCGGACAGGGCTTTTAGGACTGAAGCTTTCTTT.

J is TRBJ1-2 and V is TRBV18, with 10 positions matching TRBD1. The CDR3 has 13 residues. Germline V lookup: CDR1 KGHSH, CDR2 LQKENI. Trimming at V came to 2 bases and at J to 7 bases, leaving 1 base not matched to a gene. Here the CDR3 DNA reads TGTGCCAGCTCACCAGGGACAGGGGTTGGCTACACCTTC. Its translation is CASSPGTGVGYTF.

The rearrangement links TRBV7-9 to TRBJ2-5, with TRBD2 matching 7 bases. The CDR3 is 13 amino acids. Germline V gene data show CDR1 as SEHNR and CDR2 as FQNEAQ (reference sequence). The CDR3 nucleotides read TGTGCGACCAAGGGAGGGAAGGGAGAGACCCAGTACTTC. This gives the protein CATKGGKGETQYF. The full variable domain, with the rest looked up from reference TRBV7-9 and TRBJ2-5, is DTGVSQNPRHKITKRGQNVTFRCDPISEHNRLYWYRQTLGQGPEFLTYFQNEAQLEKSRLLSDRFSAERPKGSFSTLEIQRTEQGDSAMYLCATKGGKGETQYFGPGTRLLVL.

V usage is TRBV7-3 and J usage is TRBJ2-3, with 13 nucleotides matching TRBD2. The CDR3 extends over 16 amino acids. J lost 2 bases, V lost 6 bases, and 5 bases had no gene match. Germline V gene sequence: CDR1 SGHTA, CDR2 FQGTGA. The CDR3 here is CASSQGLAGFTDTQYF. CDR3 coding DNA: TGTGCCAGCAGTCAGGGACTAGCGGGATTCACAGATACGCAGTATTTT.

CDR3: CASSLRWGDGEKLFF. The CDR3 bases are TGTGCCAGCAGCCTAAGGTGGGGGGATGGGGAAAAACTGTTTTTT. The V and J genes are TRBV7-2 and TRBJ1-4; a weak D match, TRBD1 (5 bases). V lost 5 bases, J lost 8 bases, and 18 bases lay in between. CDR3 length: 15 residues. Germline CDR1 is SGHTA and CDR2 is FQGNSA.

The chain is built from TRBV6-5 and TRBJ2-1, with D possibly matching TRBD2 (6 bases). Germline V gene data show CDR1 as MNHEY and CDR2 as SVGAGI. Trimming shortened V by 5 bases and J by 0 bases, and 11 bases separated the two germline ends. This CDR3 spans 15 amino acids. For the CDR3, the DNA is TGTGCCAGCAGTCCGAGCGGGTACTCCTACAATGAGCAGTTCTTC. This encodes CASSPSGYSYNEQFF.

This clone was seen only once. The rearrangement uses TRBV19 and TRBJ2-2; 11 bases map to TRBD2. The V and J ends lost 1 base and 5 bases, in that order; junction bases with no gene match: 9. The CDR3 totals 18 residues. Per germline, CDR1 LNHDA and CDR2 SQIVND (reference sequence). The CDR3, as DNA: TGTGCCAGTAGTATAGGACTAGCGGGAAATCTCGGGACCGGGGAGCTGTTTTTT. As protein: CASSIGLAGNLGTGELFF.

The DNA for the CDR3 is TGTGCCAGTAGTGGACAGGGTATGAGCAATCAGCCCCAGCATTTT. This gives the protein CASSGQGMSNQPQHF. V usage is TRBV19 and J usage is TRBJ1-5; 8 bases align to TRBD1. The CDR3 extends over 15 amino acids. Losses at the gene ends were 5 bases for V and 1 base for J; bases not matched to a gene: 4. CDR1 is LNHDA and CDR2 is SQIVND in the germline V gene (reference sequence).

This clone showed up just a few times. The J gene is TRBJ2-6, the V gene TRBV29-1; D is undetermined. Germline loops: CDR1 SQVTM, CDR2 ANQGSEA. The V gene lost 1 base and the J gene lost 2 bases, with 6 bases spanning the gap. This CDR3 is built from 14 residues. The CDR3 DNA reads TGCAGCGTTGAAGGAGCGACTGGGGCCAACGTCCTGACTTTC. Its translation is CSVEGATGANVLTF.

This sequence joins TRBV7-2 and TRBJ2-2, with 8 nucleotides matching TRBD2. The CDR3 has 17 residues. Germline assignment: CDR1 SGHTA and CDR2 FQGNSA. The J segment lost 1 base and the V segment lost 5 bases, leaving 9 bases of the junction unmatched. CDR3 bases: TGTGCCAGCAGCGCCAAGAGTAGCGGGGTGAACACCGGGGAGCTGTTTTTT. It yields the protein CASSAKSSGVNTGELFF. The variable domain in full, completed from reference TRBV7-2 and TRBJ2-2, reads GAGVSQSPSNKVTEKGKDVELRCDPISGHTALYWYRQSLGQGLEFLIYFQGNSAPDKSGLPSDRFSAERTGGSVSTLTIQRTQQEDSAVYLCASSAKSSGVNTGELFFGEGSRLTVL.

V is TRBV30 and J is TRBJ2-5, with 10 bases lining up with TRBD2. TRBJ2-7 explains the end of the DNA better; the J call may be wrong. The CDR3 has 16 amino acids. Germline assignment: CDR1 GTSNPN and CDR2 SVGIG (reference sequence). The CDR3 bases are TGTGCCTGCTTAACGACGGGGACTAGCGCGTCCTACGAGCAGTACTTC. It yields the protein CACLTTGTSASYEQYF.

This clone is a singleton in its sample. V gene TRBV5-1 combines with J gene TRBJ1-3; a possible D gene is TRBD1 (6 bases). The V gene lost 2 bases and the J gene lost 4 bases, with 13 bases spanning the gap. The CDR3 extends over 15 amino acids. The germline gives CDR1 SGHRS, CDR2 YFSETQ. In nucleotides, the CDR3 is TGCGCCAGCAGCTTAGAAGGGGGTCCCGGAAACACCATATATTTT. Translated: CASSLEGGPGNTIYF.

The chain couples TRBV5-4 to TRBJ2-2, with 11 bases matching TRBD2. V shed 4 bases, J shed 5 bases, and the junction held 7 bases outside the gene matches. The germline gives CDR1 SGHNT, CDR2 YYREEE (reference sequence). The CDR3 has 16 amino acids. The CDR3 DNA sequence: TGTGCCAGCAGCCCGGGACTAGCGGCTTCGACCGGGGAGCTGTTTTTT. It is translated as CASSPGLAASTGELFF.

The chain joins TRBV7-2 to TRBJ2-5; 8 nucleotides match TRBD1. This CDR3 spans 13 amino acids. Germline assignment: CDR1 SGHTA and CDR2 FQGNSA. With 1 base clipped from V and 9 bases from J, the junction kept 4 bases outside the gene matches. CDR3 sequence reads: CASSLGDRRSQYF. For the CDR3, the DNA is TGTGCCAGCAGCTTAGGGGACAGGCGTTCCCAGTACTTC.

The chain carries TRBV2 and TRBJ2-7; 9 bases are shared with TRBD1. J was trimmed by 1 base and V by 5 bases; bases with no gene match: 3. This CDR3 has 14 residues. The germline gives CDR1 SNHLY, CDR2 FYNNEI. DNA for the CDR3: TGTGCCAGCAGTCCGGGACAGGGTTCCTACGAGCAGTACTTC. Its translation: CASSPGQGSYEQYF. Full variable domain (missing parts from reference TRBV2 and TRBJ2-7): EPEVTQTPSHQVTQMGQEVILRCVPISNHLYFYWYRQILGQKVEFLVSFYNNEISEKSEIFDDQFSVERPDGSNFTLKIRSTKLEDSAMYFCASSPGQGSYEQYFGPGTRLTVT.